Listed below are T cell receptor beta chains from one sample, sequenced in a study of shared clonotypes between healthy human individuals. TCRdb's table, derived via immunoSEQ multiplex PCR, lists solely in-frame clones and lacks some. The top ten hold roughly 1% of the sample, which has around 2,000,000 clones, about 95% seen once. The specimen was naive CD8+ T cells sorted from blood. These receptors all come from a man aged 18 to 30 in good health. Both conserved end residues are part of each CDR3. D genes are given only for firm matches. Part of the rows lack a size; the others show once, few, many or a class for expanded clones.

cdr3_nt	cdr3_aa	j_call	v_call	clone_size	d_call	cdr3_length
TGTGCCAGCAGCTATCCTACCGAGGTGGGGTACTTC	CASSYPTEVGYF	TRBJ2-7	TRBV5-4	.	.	12
TGCGCCAGCAGCCAAGATCGGACAGACGAATTTTCTGGCTACACCTTC	CASSQDRTDEFSGYTF	TRBJ1-2	TRBV4-1	.	.	16
TGTGCCACCAGCCGCCCGGTCCGGGATACGCAGTATTTT	CATSRPVRDTQYF	TRBJ2-3	TRBV15	once	.	13
TGCGCCAGCAGCCCCTCGGAAGGGCCCACAGATACGCAGTATTTT	CASSPSEGPTDTQYF	TRBJ2-3	TRBV4-1	.	.	15
TGTGCCAGCAGCCAGAATTCTCAACAGGGGAGCTACGAGCAGTACTTC	CASSQNSQQGSYEQYF	TRBJ2-7	TRBV4-2	.	TRBD1	16
TGTGCCAGCAGCTTACAGGAGACCCAGTACTTC	CASSLQETQYF	TRBJ2-5	TRBV5-6	.	.	11
TGTGTCGTGGGGGGGTCCTCCTACGAGCAGTACTTC	CVVGGSSYEQYF	TRBJ2-7	TRBV28	once	TRBD2	12
TGTGCCAGCAGCACGACAGACACCTCTAACTATGGCTACACCTTC	CASSTTDTSNYGYTF	TRBJ1-2	TRBV13	.	.	15
TGCGCCAGCAGTCAATCGAACTACAATGAGCAGTTCTTC	CASSQSNYNEQFF	TRBJ2-1	TRBV10-1	.	.	13
TGTGCCACCAGCGGACGACAGGGATCCTACAATGAGCAGTTCTTC	CATSGRQGSYNEQFF	TRBJ2-1	TRBV15	.	TRBD1	15
TGTGCCAGCAGCTTGGAATCCAGATTCTACGAGCAGTACTTC	CASSLESRFYEQYF	TRBJ2-7	TRBV5-4	.	.	14
TGTGCCATCAGTGAGTCGGCAGGGGGAGCTGAAAAACTGTTTTTT	CAISESAGGAEKLFF	TRBJ1-4	TRBV10-3	.	TRBD1	15
TGCAGCGTTGAAGACTTTGGACAGGGCTATGGCTACACCTTC	CSVEDFGQGYGYTF	TRBJ1-2	TRBV29-1	.	TRBD1	14
TGCGCCAGCAGCTTTTTTCCCGGGAGCTCCTACGAGCAGTACTTC	CASSFFPGSSYEQYF	TRBJ2-7	TRBV5-1	.	.	15
TGTGCCAGCAGTTACTCCTTCGACGGCACCGGGGAGCTGTTTTTT	CASSYSFDGTGELFF	TRBJ2-2	TRBV6-5	.	.	15
TGTGCCAGCAGTGACGATGAAGCTTTCTTT	CASSDDEAFF	TRBJ1-1	TRBV25-1	few	.	10
TGCGCCAGCAGCCCCCGGGACACGGCCTACGAGCAGTACTTC	CASSPRDTAYEQYF	TRBJ2-7	TRBV4-1	.	.	14
TGTGCCAGCAGTTTAACGGGACTAAACTACGAGCAGTACTTC	CASSLTGLNYEQYF	TRBJ2-7	TRBV28	.	TRBD2	14
TGTGCCAGCAGCTTAGACCAAGAGACCCAGTACTTC	CASSLDQETQYF	TRBJ2-5	TRBV11-2	few	.	12
TGTGCCAGCAGTGGACTAGCGGGGGGTACCGGGGAGCTGTTTTTT	CASSGLAGGTGELFF	TRBJ2-2	TRBV2	.	TRBD2	15
TGTGCTAGCAGCTTAGCGCTGGCTAGCGGGCAAGAGACCCAGTACTTC	CASSLALASGQETQYF	TRBJ2-5	TRBV7-7	.	TRBD2	16
TGTGCCAGCAGCTTAGCCGGCGGCCATGGGTCCTACGAGCAGTACTTC	CASSLAGGHGSYEQYF	TRBJ2-7	TRBV7-9	.	.	16
TGTGCCAGTAGTCCAATCGGGTGGGACACTGAAGCTTTCTTT	CASSPIGWDTEAFF	TRBJ1-1	TRBV19	.	.	14
TGCGCCAGCAGCTCCCGGGATATCGATAACGCTGAAGCTTTCTTT	CASSSRDIDNAEAFF	TRBJ1-1	TRBV5-1	.	.	15
TGTGCCAGCAGTGAATTACGACAGGGGGCCTACGAGCAGTACTTC	CASSELRQGAYEQYF	TRBJ2-7	TRBV25-1	.	TRBD1	15
TGTGCCTGGAGTGTTACTGGTTTACAAGAGACCCAGTACTTC	CAWSVTGLQETQYF	TRBJ2-5	TRBV30	.	.	14
TGTGCCAGCAGCTTAGGGGGAGGAATTAGCAATGAGCAGTTCTTC	CASSLGGGISNEQFF	TRBJ2-1	TRBV7-9	.	.	15
TGTGCCAGCAGCCGATCAGGGACAACTAATGAAAAACTGTTTTTT	CASSRSGTTNEKLFF	TRBJ1-4	TRBV9	.	.	15
TGTGCCTGGAGTGTACTAGTTTACAATGAGCAGTTCTTC	CAWSVLVYNEQFF	TRBJ2-1	TRBV30	.	.	13
TGTGCCTGGGACGAGAAGTACTTC	CAWDEKYF	TRBJ2-4	TRBV2	.	.	8
TGTGCCTGGAGTACTGGACAGCAGACCTATAGCAATCAGCCCCAGCATTTT	CAWSTGQQTYSNQPQHF	TRBJ1-5	TRBV30	.	.	17
TGTGCCAGTAGAGACAGGGGGACATACGAGCAGTACTTC	CASRDRGTYEQYF	TRBJ2-7	TRBV19	.	TRBD1	13
TGCGCCAGCAGTGAGTCGTCTAGCGGGATTGAGACCCAGTACTTC	CASSESSSGIETQYF	TRBJ2-5	TRBV10-2	.	TRBD2	15
TGTGCCAGCAGTTACTCGTTGAGCGGGAATGAGCAGTTCTTC	CASSYSLSGNEQFF	TRBJ2-1	TRBV6-5	once	.	14
TGTGCCAGCAGTTACGGACTAGCGGGTTCCTACAATGAGCAGTTCTTC	CASSYGLAGSYNEQFF	TRBJ2-1	TRBV6-5	.	TRBD2	16
TGTGCCAGCAGCGAGGGGGGATACTCCTACGAGCAGTACTTC	CASSEGGYSYEQYF	TRBJ2-7	TRBV7-2	.	.	14
TGTGCCAGCAGTTTCGGGGGGGGGACCTCACCCCTCCACTTT	CASSFGGGTSPLHF	TRBJ1-6	TRBV27	.	.	14
TGTGCCAGCAGCTTGACTGGGGCCAACGTCCTGACTTTC	CASSLTGANVLTF	TRBJ2-6	TRBV5-6	.	.	13
TGTGCCAGCAGCACAGGGATTAATCAGCCCCAGCATTTT	CASSTGINQPQHF	TRBJ1-5	TRBV27	.	.	13
TGTGCCAGCAGTGAAGTAGCGGATGAGCAGTTCTTC	CASSEVADEQFF	TRBJ2-1	TRBV2	.	.	12
TGTGCCAGCAGTGAAGGAGCTAGCGGACTCTACGAGCAGTACTTC	CASSEGASGLYEQYF	TRBJ2-7	TRBV6-4	.	TRBD2	15
TGTGCCAGCAGACCCCGCCCTGCCTACGAGCAGTACTTC	CASRPRPAYEQYF	TRBJ2-7	TRBV6-1	.	.	13
TGTGCCAGCAGCAGCTTGTTGGGTGAGACCCAGTACTTC	CASSSLLGETQYF	TRBJ2-5	TRBV7-9	.	.	13
TGTGCCAGCACCGACGGACAGACTAGGGGCTACACCTTC	CASTDGQTRGYTF	TRBJ1-2	TRBV6-5	.	.	13
TGTGCCAGCAGCTCCTGGGCTAGCGGGAGAAATGAGCAGTTCTTC	CASSSWASGRNEQFF	TRBJ2-1	TRBV7-9	.	TRBD2	15
TGTGCCAGCAGTTTGTCAGGGGCTGGGGCCAACGTCCTGACTTTC	CASSLSGAGANVLTF	TRBJ2-6	TRBV27	.	.	15
TGCGCCAGCAGCTTGGATCCAGCCTACGAGCAGTACTTC	CASSLDPAYEQYF	TRBJ2-7	TRBV5-1	.	.	13
TGTGCCAGCAGAGCCCGGACGGGCCGTTCCTACGAGCAGTACTTC	CASRARTGRSYEQYF	TRBJ2-7	TRBV6-6	.	.	15
TGTGCCAGCAGCGGGGAGGTCGGTGACACCGGGGAGCTGTTTTTT	CASSGEVGDTGELFF	TRBJ2-2	TRBV5-4	.	.	15
TGCGCCAGCAGCCAAGATCCCGGGACGGATTACAATGAGCAGTTCTTC	CASSQDPGTDYNEQFF	TRBJ2-1	TRBV4-1	.	.	16
TGTGCCAGCAGTGACCCCGGGACTAGCGGGGACCACACTGAGCAGTTCTTC	CASSDPGTSGDHTEQFF	TRBJ2-1	TRBV2	.	TRBD2	17
TGTGCCAGCAGCTACCGGGACAGTCAAGAGACCCAGTACTTC	CASSYRDSQETQYF	TRBJ2-5	TRBV5-4	once	TRBD1	14
TGTGCCAGCAGCAAAGGTTTCAGTTCGGGCGCTAAAGGGACTGAAGCTTTCTTT	CASSKGFSSGAKGTEAFF	TRBJ1-1	TRBV21-1	.	.	18
TGTGCCAGCAGCTTAGGAGGGGAGGGAGAAGAGACCCAGTACTTC	CASSLGGEGEETQYF	TRBJ2-5	TRBV13	.	TRBD2	15
TGTGCCAGCAGTGAAGCGCTTCGGGACACGGGAGGGGTACCCCAGCATTTT	CASSEALRDTGGVPQHF	TRBJ1-5	TRBV2	.	.	17
TGTGCCAGTAGTATCGACAGGGGGTTCGGCAATCAGCCCCAGCATTTT	CASSIDRGFGNQPQHF	TRBJ1-5	TRBV19	.	TRBD1	16
TGTGCCAGCAGTGAATGGGAGTCGTACGAGCAGTACTTC	CASSEWESYEQYF	TRBJ2-7	TRBV2	.	.	13
TGCAGCGTTGGTTTGGCGGGAGTTTATGAGCAGTTCTTC	CSVGLAGVYEQFF	TRBJ2-1	TRBV29-1	.	TRBD2	13
TGTGCCAGCAGTTTAGGGGGCTACAATGAGCAGTTCTTC	CASSLGGYNEQFF	TRBJ2-1	TRBV27	.	.	13